These 9 T cell receptor beta chains originate from one sample sequenced in a study of blood T cells in healthy people across ages. Using a J-beta primer mix together with a sample-barcoded 5' primer, a second PCR was run for roughly 7 to 12 cycles. TCRdb re-called the 5' RACE reads with MiXCR, one entry per CDR3 protein. There are around 1,100,000 distinct CDR3 sequences in the sample; around two fifths occur only once, and about 12% lies in the top ten. The specimen sequenced was blood. Receptor source: a man aged 18 to 29 in good health.

The rearrangement links TRBV3-1 to TRBJ2-3, with TRBD2 matching 7 bases. CDR1 LGHDT and CDR2 YNNKEL come from the germline V gene (reference sequence). The CDR3 spans 16 residues. With 1 base clipped from V and 2 bases from J, the junction kept 6 bases outside the gene matches. The CDR3 DNA follows: TGTGCCAGCAGCCAAGGTTTTAGCGGGTCCACAGATACGCAGTATTTT. This translates into CASSQGFSGSTDTQYF.

The chain carries TRBV5-1 and TRBJ1-2; 7 nucleotides line up with TRBD1. This CDR3 is built from 14 residues. The V gene end was trimmed by 4 bases and the J gene end by 2 bases; junction bases not matched to a gene: 5. Germline V gives CDR1 SGHRS, CDR2 YFSETQ. The DNA of the CDR3 is TGCGCCAGCAGCGCGATGGGACAGAACTATGGCTACACCTTC. It encodes CASSAMGQNYGYTF. Complete variable domain (other parts from reference TRBV5-1 and TRBJ1-2): KAGVTQTPRYLIKTRGQQVTLSCSPISGHRSVSWYQQTPGQGLQFLFEYFSETQRNKGNFPGRFSGRQFSNSRSEMNVSTLELGDSALYLCASSAMGQNYGYTFGSGTRLTVV.

Ten or more counts support this clonotype. The chain uses TRBV29-1 and TRBJ1-2; unclear D gene. Looked up from germline, CDR1 is SQVTM and CDR2 is ANQGSEA. The CDR3 totals 12 residues. Trimming stripped 7 bases from V and 3 bases from J, with 12 bases between. The CDR3 reads CSAPSRDYGYTF. The CDR3 region has the DNA TGCAGCGCACCGTCCAGAGACTATGGCTACACCTTC.

The J gene is TRBJ1-1, the V gene TRBV20-1; 9 bases are shared with TRBD1. Losses at the gene ends were 2 bases for V and 0 bases for J; bases not matched to a gene: 7. Germline V gene data show CDR1 as DFQATT and CDR2 as SNEGSKA (reference sequence). The length of the CDR3 is 16 residues. CDR3 protein: CSARSGTGLMNTEAFF. The CDR3 DNA sequence: TGCAGTGCTAGATCCGGGACAGGGCTTATGAACACTGAAGCTTTCTTT.

This clonotype was seen a few times. The chain couples TRBV3-1 to TRBJ2-1, with 9 positions matching TRBD2. The CDR3 sequence is 15 residues long. Germline V lookup: CDR1 LGHDT, CDR2 YNNKEL (reference sequence). Trimming cost V 1 base and J 2 bases; bases outside gene matches: 0. CDR3 nucleotide sequence: TGTGCCAGCAGCCAAGCTAGCGGGGCCTACAATGAGCAGTTCTTC. As protein: CASSQASGAYNEQFF.

This chain joins TRBV20-1 and TRBJ1-2; perhaps TRBD1 as D (5 bases). Germline lookup yields CDR1 DFQATT and CDR2 SNEGSKA (reference sequence). The CDR3 is 11 residues long. CDR3 sequence: CSSTANYGYTF. CDR3 DNA sequence: TGCAGCTCGACAGCTAACTATGGCTACACCTTC.

The sample holds a few counts of this clonotype. V usage is TRBV9 and J usage is TRBJ1-6; D uncertain. The germline gives CDR1 SGDLS, CDR2 YYNGEE. This CDR3 contains 14 residues. Trimming removed 3 bases at V and 7 bases at J, with 11 bases between. The CDR3 here is CASSAPTPNSPLHF. CDR3 nucleotide sequence: TGTGCCAGCAGCGCCCCGACCCCAAATTCACCCCTCCACTTT.

This chain uses TRBV7-2 with TRBJ1-3, with TRBD1 as a possible D gene (6 bases). CDR3 length equals 17 residues. Trimming shortened V by 1 base and J by 2 bases, and 15 bases separated the two germline ends. CDR1 is SGHTA and CDR2 is FQGNSA in the germline V gene. As DNA, the CDR3 is TGTGCCAGCAGCTTAGTGGGGACACCGAATACTGGAAACACCATATATTTT. This encodes CASSLVGTPNTGNTIYF. Supplemented by reference TRBV7-2 and TRBJ1-3, the full variable domain reads GAGVSQSPSNKVTEKGKDVELRCDPISGHTALYWYRQSLGQGLEFLIYFQGNSAPDKSGLPSDRFSAERTGGSVSTLTIQRTQQEDSAVYLCASSLVGTPNTGNTIYFGEGSWLTVV.

The chain joins TRBV28 to TRBJ2-1; D is tentatively TRBD1 or TRBD2 (5 bases each). The DNA end is a closer match to TRBJ2-7, so the J assignment may be wrong. CDR3 length equals 12 residues. Germline assignment: CDR1 MDHEN and CDR2 SYDVKM. The CDR3 DNA reads as TGTGCCAGCAGGGCCCGGGGCAATGAGCAGTACTTC. Protein sequence: CASRARGNEQYF.